This T cell receptor beta chain was retrieved from a study of T-cell memory formation after mild COVID-19 (dated by TCRdb to 2020 to 2023). Looking at the study overall: TCR sequence clusters from the two donors were found to be largely donor specific. Two young, previously healthy adult volunteers, one female and one male, were included in the cohort. T-cell clones expanding and contracting after mild COVID-19 in two donors were tracked by longitudinal TCRalpha and TCRbeta repertoire sequencing. The full study reports these points: Contracting CD4+ clones were located mainly in the CM and EM memory subsets, whereas CD8+ clones were found to be enriched in EMRA. Only a couple of mild cases were covered in the study, and larger cohorts including severe cases with pre-infection samples were considered necessary. Some responding clones were detected in pre-infection memory, which suggested that pre-existing cross-reactive memory T cells had joined the SARS-CoV-2 response. SARS-CoV-2 specificity of the second-wave clones peaking on day 37 was not confirmed. From day 15 to 85, contracting clones showed balanced CD4/CD8 phenotypes, whereas a second wave of clones that expanded from day 15 to 37 leaned towards CD4+.

The germline V gene (reference sequence) gives CDR1 as SEHNR and CDR2 as FQNEAQ. V gives up 5 bases and J gives up 4 bases, and the segment between their germline ends measures 10 bases. The CDR3 runs 13 amino acids, cysteine and phenylalanine included. Only the CDR3 portion is preserved as DNA: 39 bases, with reading frame beginning at the first base. Data came from an Illumina NovaSeq 6000. cDNA libraries for TCRalpha and TCRbeta were prepared by 5'RACE using constant-segment primers, with sample barcodes and unique molecular identifiers added. Trizol reagent was used to extract RNA from every sample. The libraries were amplified in two PCR steps, and the second step added a second sample barcode and Illumina TruSeq adapters. Libraries were sequenced on an Illumina NovaSeq with 2 x 150 bp paired-end reads. Turning to the authors' computational methods: Demultiplexing of reads and collapsing into UMI-guided consensus sequences were performed with migec v1.2.7. Using mixcr v2.1.11, UMI consensuses were aligned to TRA and TRB V and J templates and then assembled into clonotypes. A clonotype was counted as expanded or contracted only when both edgeR and NoisET called the clonotype significant, with the noise models trained on biological replicates. For edgeR calls, a false discovery rate-adjusted p below 0.01 and a log2 fold-change threshold of 1 were applied. PCA with hierarchical clustering of max-normalized trajectories of the 1000 most abundant clonotypes was used as exploratory dynamics analysis. Separately sequenced CD4+ and CD8+ repertoires were used to assign the CD4 or CD8 phenotype of responding clones. The raw public reads went through TCRdb reprocessing: fastp at Q25, MiXCR clone calling, in-frame beta chains kept. Each CDR3 protein appears once, grouped with its most common genes and DNA. The V and J calls and clone size are TCRdb's, not the authors'. The sample has under 400,000 distinct CDR3 sequences on record, under 25% of them singletons. Jointly, the top ten make up around 13% of the sample.

At least ten counts were recorded for this clonotype. No antigen is known for it. No base qualities exist here, and no much larger clone lies one base off it. PBMCs were isolated by Ficoll-Paque density gradient centrifugation. Here the chain combines TRBV7-9 and TRBJ2-3; D gene: possibly TRBD2, on 5 matching bases. Specimen: PBMCs or a T cell subset sorted from them (not recorded which). The receptor comes from an adult woman who had mild COVID-19 (a few samples of this study predate the infection). The sample titles of this study are shuffled in the database, so cell type and time point are left out; the donor was told from shared clones. CDR3 loop: CASSPRGPDTQYF. In nucleotides, the sequence is TGTGCCAGCAGCCCTAGAGGGCCAGATACGCAGTATTTT.